This T cell receptor beta chain originates from a study of shared clonotypes between healthy human individuals. Study-level points and caveats: With few donors, the genetic and exposure-history diversity represented was limited. Clonotype sharing across donors was expected to vary with sequencing depth.

Comment on this clone: Its cognate antigen is unknown.

CDR1 MDHEN and CDR2 SYDVKM come from the germline V gene. The ends were cut back, 6 bases at V and 5 bases at J, with 16 bases in the middle. This CDR3 region has 15 residues. Assay execution proceeded at the deep level. Per the study methods: ImmunoSEQ output held junction-only sequences without quality scores, so filtering differed. TCRdb's table, derived via immunoSEQ multiplex PCR, lists solely in-frame clones and lacks some. The DNA gave D and trimming, while V, J and clone size come from that table. The sample lists about 490,000 clones, approximately 79% seen once, with approximately 12% in the top ten.

This chain connects TRBV28 to TRBJ2-2; tentative D call: TRBD1 (8 bases). The specimen was PBMCs. The receptor's source is a woman aged 40 to 50 in good health. Some clones in this sample may be carry-over from other donors' samples. CDR3 DNA: TGTGCCAGCAGGCCTGACAGGGGAGGGACCGGGGAGCTGTTTTTT. It specifies CASRPDRGGTGELFF. Filled out from reference TRBV28 and TRBJ2-2, the complete variable domain reads DVKVTQSSRYLVKRTGEKVFLECVQDMDHENMFWYRQDPGLGLRLIYFSYDVKMKEKGDIPEGYSVSREKKERFSLILESASTNQTSMYLCASRPDRGGTGELFFGEGSRLTVL.